The clone carrying this T cell receptor beta chain was observed many times. The target antigen is unknown. The data stem from a study of T cells in Graves' hyperthyroidism and ophthalmopathy. Study-wide results and caveats: Blood samples included most of the expanded thyroid clonotypes exceeding 0.001. Ophthalmopathy and stable hyperthyroidism were separated by a 13 V-J model. Progression to ophthalmopathy was predicted a median of roughly 6.5 months early.

RNA transcripts were the template for amplifying TCR beta CDR3 regions. TCR CDR3 regions were first amplified by RT-PCR with HTBI primers. Using its own MiXCR run on the multiplex PCR reads, TCRdb lists one record per CDR3 protein. The data hold about 590,000 distinct CDR3 sequences, with around a sixth observed a single time. The patients, who ranged from 18 to 65 in age, presented with newly diagnosed hyperthyroidism lasting under 2 months. CDR1 and CDR2 (germline): SEHNR, FQNEAQ (reference sequence). CDR3 size: 15 residues. Trimming removed 4 bases at V and 3 bases at J, with 16 bases between. V is TRBV7-9 and J is TRBJ2-7, with D perhaps TRBD1 or TRBD2 (5 bases each). The material sequenced was blood. This receptor was identified in a woman between 25 and 40 years old with Graves' hyperthyroidism. Here the CDR3 reads CASSSTIMGDYEQYF. CDR3 sequence (DNA): TGTGCCAGCAGCTCCACTATCATGGGGGACTACGAGCAGTACTTC.